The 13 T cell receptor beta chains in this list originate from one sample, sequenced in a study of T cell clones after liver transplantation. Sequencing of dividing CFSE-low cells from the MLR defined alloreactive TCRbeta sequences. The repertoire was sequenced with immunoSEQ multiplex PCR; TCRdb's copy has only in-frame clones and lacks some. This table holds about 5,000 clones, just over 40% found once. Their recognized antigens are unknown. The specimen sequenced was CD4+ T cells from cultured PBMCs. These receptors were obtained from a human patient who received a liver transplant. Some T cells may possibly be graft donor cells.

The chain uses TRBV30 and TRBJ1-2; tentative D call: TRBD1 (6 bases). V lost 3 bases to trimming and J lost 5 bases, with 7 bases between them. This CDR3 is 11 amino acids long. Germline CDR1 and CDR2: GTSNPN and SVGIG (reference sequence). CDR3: CAWSTGYGYTF. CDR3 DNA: TGTGCCTGGAGCACAGGGTATGGCTACACCTTC.

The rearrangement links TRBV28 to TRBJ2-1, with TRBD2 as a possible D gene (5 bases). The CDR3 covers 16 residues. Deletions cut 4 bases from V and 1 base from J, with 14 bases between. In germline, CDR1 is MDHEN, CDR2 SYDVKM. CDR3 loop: CASSSGSFGSYNEQFF. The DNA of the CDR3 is TGTGCCAGCAGTTCTGGGAGTTTTGGGTCCTACAATGAGCAGTTCTTC.

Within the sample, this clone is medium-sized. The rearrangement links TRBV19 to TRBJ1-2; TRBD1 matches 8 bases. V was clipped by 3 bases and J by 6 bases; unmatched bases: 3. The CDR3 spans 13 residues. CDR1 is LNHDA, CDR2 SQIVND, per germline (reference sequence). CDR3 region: CASSMDRVDGYTF. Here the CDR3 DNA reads TGTGCCAGTAGTATGGACAGGGTTGATGGCTACACCTTC.

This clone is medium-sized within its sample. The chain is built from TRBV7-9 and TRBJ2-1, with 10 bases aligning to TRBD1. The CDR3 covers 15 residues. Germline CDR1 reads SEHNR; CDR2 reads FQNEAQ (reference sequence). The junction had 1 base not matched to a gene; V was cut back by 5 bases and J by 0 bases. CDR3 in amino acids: CASSRDRGSYNEQFF. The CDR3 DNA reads TGTGCCAGCAGCCGGGACAGGGGCTCCTACAATGAGCAGTTCTTC.

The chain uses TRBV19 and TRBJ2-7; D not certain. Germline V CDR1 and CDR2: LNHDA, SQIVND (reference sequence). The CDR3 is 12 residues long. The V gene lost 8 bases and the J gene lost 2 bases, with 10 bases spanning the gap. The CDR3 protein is CASSGSPYEQYF. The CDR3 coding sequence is TGTGCCAGTTCTGGCAGTCCCTACGAGCAGTACTTC.

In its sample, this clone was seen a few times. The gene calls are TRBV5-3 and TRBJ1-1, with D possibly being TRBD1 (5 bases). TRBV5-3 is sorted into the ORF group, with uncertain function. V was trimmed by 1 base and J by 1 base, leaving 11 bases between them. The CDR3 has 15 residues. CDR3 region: CARSLFGAENTEAFF. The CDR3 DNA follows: TGTGCCAGAAGCTTGTTCGGGGCAGAGAACACTGAAGCTTTCTTT.

The CDR3 sequence is CASSDPSGRENEQFF. The CDR3 coding sequence is TGTGCCAGCAGTGACCCTAGCGGGAGGGAAAATGAGCAGTTCTTC. This chain joins TRBV2 and TRBJ2-1; 12 bases line up with TRBD2. Germline CDR1 reads SNHLY; CDR2 reads FYNNEI. The CDR3 is 15 amino acids. The V gene end was trimmed by 3 bases and the J gene end by 7 bases; junction bases not matched to a gene: 4.

Here the CDR3 DNA reads TGTGCCAGCAGTTTTACGGCTGGAAACACCATATATTTT. Translation: CASSFTAGNTIYF. V is TRBV6-6 and J is TRBJ1-3; unclear D gene. V gave up 4 bases and J gave up 2 bases, with 6 bases separating them. The CDR3 is 13 residues long. Germline V CDR1 and CDR2: MNHNY, SVGAGI (reference sequence).

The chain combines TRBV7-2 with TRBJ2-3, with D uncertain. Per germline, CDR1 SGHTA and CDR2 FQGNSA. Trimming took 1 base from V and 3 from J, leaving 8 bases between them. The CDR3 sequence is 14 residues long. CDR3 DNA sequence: TGTGCCAGCAGCTTAGTGTGGCAGACAGATACGCAGTATTTT. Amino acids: CASSLVWQTDTQYF.

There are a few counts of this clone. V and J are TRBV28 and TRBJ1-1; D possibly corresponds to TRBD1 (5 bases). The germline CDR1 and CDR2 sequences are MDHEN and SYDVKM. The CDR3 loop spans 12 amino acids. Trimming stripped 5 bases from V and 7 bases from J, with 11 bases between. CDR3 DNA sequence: TGTGCCAGCAGTCCCAACGGGGGTGAAGCTTTCTTT. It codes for CASSPNGGEAFF.

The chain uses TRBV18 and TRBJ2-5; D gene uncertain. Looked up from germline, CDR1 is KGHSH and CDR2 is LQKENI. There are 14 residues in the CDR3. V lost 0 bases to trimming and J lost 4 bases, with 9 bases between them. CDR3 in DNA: TGTGCCAGCTCACCACCGCATACGGGAGAGACCCAGTACTTC. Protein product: CASSPPHTGETQYF.

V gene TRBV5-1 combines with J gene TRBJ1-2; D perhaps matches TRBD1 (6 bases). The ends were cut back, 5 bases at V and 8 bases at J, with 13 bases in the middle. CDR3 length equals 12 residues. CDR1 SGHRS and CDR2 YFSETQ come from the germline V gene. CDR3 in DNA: TGCGCCAGCAGGCAAGAGGGGGAGGGCTACACCTTC. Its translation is CASRQEGEGYTF.

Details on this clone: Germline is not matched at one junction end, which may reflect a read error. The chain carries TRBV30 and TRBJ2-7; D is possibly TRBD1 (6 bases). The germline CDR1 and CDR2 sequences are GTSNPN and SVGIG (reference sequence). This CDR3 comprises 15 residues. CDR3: CASIPRGGSNDEQYF. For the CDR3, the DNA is TGTGCCTCCATCCCTCGTGGGGGCTCAAACGATGAGCAGTACTTT.